This is a list of T cell receptor beta chains from one sample in a study of T cell changes during pregnancy in multiple sclerosis. Profiling relied on immunoSEQ multiplex PCR, and the TCRdb table lists in-frame clones only, not all of them. The sample consists of 100,000 or so clones, 90% of them appearing once. The sequences come from peripheral blood, collected in the second trimester of pregnancy. These receptors came from a female donor in good health, enrolled as a control in a pregnancy study. Both conserved end residues are part of each CDR3. The order of the fields is J gene, clone size, D gene, V gene, CDR3 protein, CDR3 DNA. A D gene is named only where the DNA matches it firmly. Clone size, where shown, is once, few, many, or a class for clones that have expanded.

TRBJ2-7 - - TRBV2 CASKPGYEQYF TGTGCCAGCAAACCAGGATACGAGCAGTACTTC
TRBJ2-2 few - TRBV9 CASSAAPGYTGELFF TGTGCCAGCAGCGCCGCCCCGGGTTACACCGGGGAGCTGTTTTTT
TRBJ2-7 medium-sized TRBD2 TRBV5-1 CASSLGWGGSYEQYF TGCGCCAGCAGCTTGGGGTGGGGAGGGTCCTACGAGCAGTACTTC
TRBJ1-2 - TRBD1 TRBV30 CAWSGDRAYGYTF TGTGCCTGGAGTGGCGACAGGGCCTATGGCTACACCTTC
TRBJ2-2 - TRBD1 TRBV19 CASALQGATGELFF TGTGCCAGTGCGCTTCAGGGGGCCACCGGGGAGCTGTTTTTT
TRBJ2-7 - TRBD2 TRBV28 CASSPVGLAGFYEQYF TGTGCCAGCAGTCCCGTGGGGCTAGCGGGGTTCTACGAGCAGTACTTC
TRBJ1-2 - - TRBV6-5 CASSYLSSAGYGYTF TGTGCCAGCAGTTACCTGTCATCCGCGGGATATGGCTACACCTTC
TRBJ1-2 - - TRBV19 CASTEPGTTYGYTF TGTGCCAGTACGGAGCCAGGGACAACCTATGGCTACACCTTC
TRBJ2-3 - TRBD2 TRBV28 CASSTGTSGHSTDTQYF TGTGCCAGTTCAACCGGGACTAGCGGGCATAGCACAGATACGCAGTATTTT
TRBJ1-4 - TRBD1 TRBV5-6 CASSLSQGVREKLFF TGTGCCAGCAGCTTGTCACAGGGGGTACGTGAAAAACTGTTTTTT
TRBJ2-1 - TRBD2 TRBV28 CASSTLLAGAMDEQFF TGTGCCAGCAGCACTCTACTAGCGGGAGCCATGGATGAGCAGTTCTTC
TRBJ2-7 - - TRBV7-2 CASSLGSAVTSYEQYF TGTGCCAGCAGCTTGGGTTCGGCAGTGACATCCTACGAGCAGTACTTC
TRBJ2-5 - - TRBV19 CASSPVKGETQYF TGTGCCAGTAGTCCAGTAAAGGGGGAGACCCAGTACTTC
TRBJ2-7 once TRBD1 TRBV2 CASTKVQGYEQYF TGTGCCAGCACCAAGGTACAGGGGTACGAGCAGTACTTC
TRBJ1-2 - - TRBV7-8 CASSLVSTGQNYGYTF TGTGCCAGCAGCTTAGTGTCTACAGGCCAAAACTATGGCTACACCTTC
TRBJ2-1 - - TRBV11-3 CASSPYLGAQQFF TGTGCCAGCAGCCCTTATTTGGGGGCTCAGCAGTTCTTC
TRBJ2-4 - TRBD1 TRBV6-5 CASSLDRGSKNIQYF TGTGCCAGCAGTTTGGACAGGGGATCCAAAAACATTCAGTACTTC
TRBJ2-7 once - TRBV7-2 CASSLTQTKSYEQYF TGTGCCAGCAGCTTAACACAGACAAAATCTTACGAGCAGTACTTC
TRBJ2-7 - - TRBV5-1 CASSLAGQSSYEQYF TGCGCCAGCAGCTTGGCGGGTCAGAGCTCCTACGAGCAGTACTTC
TRBJ1-4 - TRBD1 TRBV19 CASSAGTGVFF TGTGCCAGTAGTGCGGGGACAGGGGTGTTTTTT
TRBJ1-5 once TRBD1 TRBV6-6 CASSYEGAYSNQPQHF TGTGCCAGCAGTTACGAGGGGGCTTATAGCAATCAGCCCCAGCATTTT
TRBJ2-1 - TRBD2 TRBV27 CASSLKRGSSYNEQFF TGTGCCAGCAGTTTAAAGCGGGGGAGCTCCTACAATGAGCAGTTCTTC
TRBJ1-2 - - TRBV27 CASSLSRNYGYTF TGTGCCAGCAGTTTATCGAGGAACTATGGCTACACCTTC
TRBJ2-3 - TRBD2 TRBV5-1 CASSYSFSGREDTQYF TGCGCCAGCAGCTACTCCTTTAGCGGGAGAGAAGATACGCAGTATTTT
TRBJ1-6 - - TRBV6-4 CASRQRGASYNSPLHF TGTGCCAGCAGGCAACGGGGGGCCTCCTATAATTCACCCCTCCACTTT
TRBJ1-2 - TRBD1 TRBV4-3 CASSQRQGGKGYTF TGCGCCAGCAGCCAGCGACAGGGGGGAAAAGGCTACACCTTC
TRBJ2-1 - TRBD2 TRBV27 CASSPFSGSSYNEQFF TGTGCCAGCAGTCCATTTAGCGGGAGTTCCTACAATGAGCAGTTCTTC
TRBJ1-2 - - TRBV14 CASSQDGGTNYGYTF TGTGCCAGCAGCCAAGATGGAGGGACTAACTATGGCTACACCTTC
TRBJ2-1 - TRBD2 TRBV6-4 CASSDRIAGSYNEQFF TGTGCCAGCAGTGACAGGATAGCGGGCTCCTACAATGAGCAGTTCTTC
TRBJ1-2 - - TRBV25-1 CASSDTRHIYGYTF TGTGCCAGCAGTGATACCAGACACATTTATGGCTACACCTTC
TRBJ1-5 once TRBD1 TRBV10-3 CAISPLGGGNQPQHF TGTGCCATCAGTCCTTTAGGGGGCGGAAATCAGCCCCAGCATTTT
TRBJ2-5 - TRBD2 TRBV14 CASSPHYDGRGETQYF TGTGCCAGCAGCCCACATTATGACGGGAGGGGGGAGACCCAGTACTTC
TRBJ2-6 - - TRBV5-1 CASSLVRGGGANVLTF TGCGCCAGCAGCTTGGTTAGGGGCGGTGGGGCCAACGTCCTGACTTTC
TRBJ1-1 - TRBD1 TRBV11-2 CASSFRDRAFNTEAFF TGTGCCAGCAGCTTCCGGGACAGGGCATTCAACACTGAAGCTTTCTTT
TRBJ1-1 once - TRBV11-3 CASSLAGVNTEAFF TGTGCCAGCAGTCTAGCGGGGGTGAACACTGAAGCTTTCTTT
TRBJ1-1 - - TRBV18 CASSWEATDTEAFF TGTGCCAGCTCGTGGGAGGCTACGGACACTGAAGCTTTCTTT
TRBJ1-1 - TRBD1 TRBV25-1 CASRPGQGNTEAFF TGTGCCAGCAGACCCGGACAGGGGAACACTGAAGCTTTCTTT
TRBJ2-2 - - TRBV4-3 CASSQDRPGTGELFF TGCGCCAGCAGCCAAGATAGACCAGGAACCGGGGAGCTGTTTTTT
TRBJ1-6 - TRBD1 TRBV28 CASERGPGNSPLHF TGTGCCAGCGAGAGGGGGCCAGGAAATTCACCCCTCCACTTT
TRBJ2-1 - TRBD2 TRBV6-1 CASSASGSSYNEQFF TGTGCCAGCAGTGCTAGCGGGAGCTCCTACAATGAGCAGTTCTTC
TRBJ1-1 - - TRBV7-2 CASSPSGVNTEAFF TGTGCCAGCAGCCCCTCGGGAGTGAACACTGAAGCTTTCTTT
TRBJ1-1 - TRBD1 TRBV27 CASSSTPGQPNTEAFF TGTGCCAGCAGTTCAACGCCGGGACAGCCTAACACTGAAGCTTTCTTT
TRBJ1-1 - - TRBV6-6 CASLKGGATEAFF TGTGCCAGCCTCAAGGGGGGGGCCACTGAAGCTTTCTTT
TRBJ1-2 - TRBD1 TRBV29-1 CSVEGDRGSQGYTF TGCAGCGTTGAAGGGGACAGGGGTAGTCAGGGCTACACCTTC
TRBJ1-2 - - TRBV5-1 CASSLAGRVMDGYTF TGCGCCAGCAGCTTGGCGGGCAGGGTGATGGATGGCTACACCTTC
TRBJ2-1 - - TRBV7-9 CASSFREWRDNEQFF TGTGCCAGCAGCTTTCGGGAATGGAGGGACAATGAGCAGTTCTTC
TRBJ1-2 - - TRBV5-1 CASSQNRVMDGYTF TGCGCCAGCAGCCAAAACAGGGTTATGGATGGCTACACCTTC
TRBJ2-5 - TRBD1 TRBV6-1 CASSLDRGLETQYF TGTGCCAGCAGTTTGGACAGGGGTTTGGAGACCCAGTACTTC
TRBJ1-4 - - TRBV28 CASSFGQSNEKLFF TGTGCCAGCAGTTTCGGACAGAGTAATGAAAAACTGTTTTTT
TRBJ2-7 - - TRBV7-2 CASSSGFAQPFSYEQYF TGTGCCAGCAGCTCCGGGTTCGCCCAACCATTCTCCTACGAGCAGTACTTC
TRBJ1-2 - - TRBV27 CASRGGDYGYTF TGTGCCAGCAGGGGGGGGGACTATGGCTACACCTTC
TRBJ2-4 - TRBD2 TRBV7-9 CASSWGGPTENIQYF TGTGCCAGCAGCTGGGGGGGTCCCACCGAAAACATTCAGTACTTC
TRBJ2-7 - TRBD2 TRBV4-3 CASSQDGAGASSSYEQYF TGCGCCAGCAGCCAAGATGGCGCGGGAGCCTCTTCTTCCTACGAGCAGTACTTC
TRBJ1-5 - - TRBV18 CASSLGQPNQPQHF TGTGCCAGCTCGCTCGGACAGCCCAATCAGCCCCAGCATTTT